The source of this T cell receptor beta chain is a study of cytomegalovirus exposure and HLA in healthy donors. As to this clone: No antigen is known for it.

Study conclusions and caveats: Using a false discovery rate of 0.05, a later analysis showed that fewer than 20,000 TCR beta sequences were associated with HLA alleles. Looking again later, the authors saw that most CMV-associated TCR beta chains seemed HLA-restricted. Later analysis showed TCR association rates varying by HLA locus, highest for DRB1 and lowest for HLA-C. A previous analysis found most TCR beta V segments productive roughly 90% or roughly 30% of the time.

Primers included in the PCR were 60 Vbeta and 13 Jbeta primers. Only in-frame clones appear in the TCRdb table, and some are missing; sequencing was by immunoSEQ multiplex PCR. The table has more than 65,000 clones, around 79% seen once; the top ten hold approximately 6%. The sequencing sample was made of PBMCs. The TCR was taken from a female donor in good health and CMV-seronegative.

The CDR3 DNA is TGCGCCAGCAGCAGTGGTCTGACAGGTAGCTCTGGAAACACCATATATTTT. Protein sequence: CASSSGLTGSSGNTIYF. The chain links TRBV5-1 to TRBJ1-3, with D possibly matching TRBD1 (6 bases). Germline values: CDR1 SGHRS, CDR2 YFSETQ. CDR3 length equals 17 residues. Deletions cut 4 bases from V and 0 bases from J, with 17 bases between.